What follows are 28 T cell receptor beta chains derived from one specimen sequenced in a study of blood T cell repertoires in COVID-19. TCRdb's table, derived via immunoSEQ multiplex PCR, lists solely in-frame clones and lacks some. The sample has around 300,000 clones; around 89% are singletons. Sequenced: PBMCs or T cells enriched from blood (not recorded which). The source is a woman younger than 30 who had recovered from COVID-19.

This sequence joins TRBV9 and TRBJ2-1, with 8 bases identical to TRBD2. Germline V gives CDR1 SGDLS, CDR2 YYNGEE. This CDR3 has 15 amino acids. V lost 4 bases to trimming and J lost 1 base; unmatched junction nucleotides: 4. This chain's CDR3 is CASSYGGASYNEQFF. The CDR3 coding sequence is TGTGCCAGCAGCTACGGGGGGGCGTCCTACAATGAGCAGTTCTTC.

This clone was recorded only once. The gene calls are TRBV19 and TRBJ1-2, with TRBD1 identical over 8 bases. V trimming: 5 bases; J trimming: 4 bases; junction bases outside the gene matches: 6. CDR1 is LNHDA, CDR2 SQIVND, per germline (reference sequence). This CDR3 is 14 amino acids long. CDR3 in DNA: TGTGCCAGTAGTCGACAGGGGTCTTCCTATGGCTACACCTTC. This gives the protein CASSRQGSSYGYTF. Using reference TRBV19 and TRBJ1-2 for the parts outside the CDR3, the full variable domain is DGGITQSPKYLFRKEGQNVTLSCEQNLNHDAMYWYRQDPGQGLRLIYYSQIVNDFQKGDIAEGYSVSREKKESFPLTVTSAQKNPTAFYLCASSRQGSSYGYTFGSGTRLTVV.

This clone occurred once. The rearrangement links TRBV27 to TRBJ2-1; 8 bases agree with TRBD2. The V and J ends lost 2 bases and 9 bases, in that order; junction bases with no gene match: 12. Germline assignment: CDR1 MNHEY and CDR2 SMNVEV (reference sequence). This CDR3 has 16 residues. The DNA for the CDR3 is TGTGCCAGCAGTTTAAACTCGGCGGGGGGTTCGGGTGAGCAGTTCTTC. This sequence encodes CASSLNSAGGSGEQFF.

The chain joins TRBV28 to TRBJ1-2; possible D gene TRBD1, 6 bases. The CDR3 runs 15 residues. Germline lookup yields CDR1 MDHEN and CDR2 SYDVKM. Trimming removed 5 bases from V and 5 bases from J, with 18 bases in between. The CDR3 sequence: CASSLPLGQPYGYTF. The CDR3 region has the DNA TGTGCCAGCAGTCTTCCACTCGGACAGCCTTATGGCTACACCTTC.

V is TRBV3-1 (or the pseudogene TRBV3-2) and J is TRBJ1-2, with 7 bases matching TRBD1. Trimming took 0 bases from V and 9 from J; bases not matched to a gene: 10. Germline V CDR1 and CDR2: LGHDT, YNNKEL (reference sequence). The CDR3 has 15 residues. The CDR3 DNA reads as TGTGCCAGCAGCCAAGACGCGACAGGGTTCAGGAGCTACACCTTC. Its translation is CASSQDATGFRSYTF.

The rearrangement uses TRBV28 and TRBJ1-2, with TRBD1 as a possible D gene (6 bases). With 5 bases removed from V and 3 bases from J, the gap between germline ends came to 13 bases. The CDR3 has 14 amino acids. Germline V lookup: CDR1 MDHEN, CDR2 SYDVKM. The CDR3 bases are TGTGCCAGCAGTAGGGTCGACAGGTACTATGGCTACACCTTC. It codes for CASSRVDRYYGYTF.

The V gene is TRBV11-2, the J gene TRBJ2-5; 7 bases map to TRBD2. V lost 3 bases, J lost 2 bases, and 9 bases stayed unmatched. Germline V CDR1 and CDR2: SGHAT, FQNNGV. The CDR3 is 16 residues long. CDR3 residues: CASSFPTSIWQETQYF. CDR3 coding DNA: TGTGCCAGCAGCTTCCCGACTAGCATCTGGCAAGAGACCCAGTACTTC.

This chain uses TRBV5-4 with TRBJ1-2, with TRBD1 matching 11 bases. CDR3 length equals 17 residues. Losses at the gene ends were 5 bases for V and 0 bases for J; bases not matched to a gene: 9. CDR1 is SGHNT and CDR2 is YYREEE in the germline V gene (reference sequence). As DNA, the CDR3 is TGTGCCAGCAGACCCGGGACAGGGGGTTCCTCTAACTATGGCTACACCTTC. Protein: CASRPGTGGSSNYGYTF.

The chain recombines TRBV20-1 with TRBJ1-2; the match to TRBD1 covers 9 bases. J lost 3 bases, V lost 5 bases, and 7 bases had no gene match. The CDR3 sequence is 14 residues long. CDR1 and CDR2 (germline): DFQATT, SNEGSKA (reference sequence). In nucleotides, the CDR3 is TGCAGTGCTGGTGACAGGGGGTCGGACTATGGCTACACCTTC. As protein: CSAGDRGSDYGYTF.

The chain couples TRBV20-1 to TRBJ2-3; TRBD2 aligns across 8 bases. The CDR3 has 16 amino acids. V gave up 3 bases and J gave up 3 bases; unmatched junction bases: 11. Germline V gene sequence: CDR1 DFQATT, CDR2 SNEGSKA (reference sequence). The CDR3 DNA is TGCAGTGCTAGTAATTTGGGCCGGGGGGGAACAGATACGCAGTATTTT. Protein: CSASNLGRGGTDTQYF.

V and J are TRBV27 and TRBJ1-2; D possibly corresponds to TRBD1 (6 bases). Germline V CDR1 and CDR2: MNHEY, SMNVEV (reference sequence). Trimming took 5 bases from V and 2 from J, leaving 12 bases between them. This CDR3 has 14 residues. CDR3 sequence reads: CASSLQGSNYGYTF. As DNA, the CDR3 is TGTGCCAGCAGTCTGCAGGGGAGCAACTATGGCTACACCTTC.

The rearrangement uses TRBV7-3 and TRBJ2-2, with 15 positions matching TRBD2. Trimming cost V 5 bases and J 6 bases; bases outside gene matches: 7. CDR1 and CDR2 from the germline V gene are SGHTA and FQGTGA. The CDR3 is 17 amino acids. The CDR3 spells CASSAPGLAGGAGELFF. Written as DNA, the CDR3 is TGTGCCAGCAGCGCCCCGGGACTAGCGGGGGGCGCCGGGGAGCTGTTTTTT.

The chain links TRBV19 to TRBJ2-3, with a weak D call TRBD1 (5 bases). V lost 7 bases to trimming and J lost 1 base, with 15 bases between them. This CDR3 has 15 residues. Germline assignment: CDR1 LNHDA and CDR2 SQIVND (reference sequence). The CDR3 sequence is CASTPPGHRTDTQYF. The CDR3, as DNA: TGTGCCAGTACCCCCCCCGGACACCGCACAGATACGCAGTATTTT.

The chain is built from TRBV27 and TRBJ2-5, with D possibly TRBD1 on 6 matching bases. The V and J ends lost 6 bases and 4 bases respectively, with 12 bases between them. The germline gives CDR1 MNHEY, CDR2 SMNVEV (reference sequence). CDR3 length: 13 amino acids. CDR3 sequence reads: CASSMTGRETQYF. CDR3 coding DNA: TGTGCCAGCAGCATGACAGGAAGAGAGACCCAGTACTTC.

The J gene is TRBJ1-1, the V gene TRBV2; D gene uncertain. The CDR3 totals 13 residues. Germline CDR1 reads SNHLY; CDR2 reads FYNNEI. Deletions cut 6 bases from V and 2 bases from J, with 10 bases between. CDR3 sequence: CASRGAVNTEAFF. The CDR3 DNA is TGTGCCAGCAGGGGCGCAGTCAACACTGAAGCTTTCTTT. The whole variable domain, filled in from reference TRBV2 and TRBJ1-1, reads EPEVTQTPSHQVTQMGQEVILRCVPISNHLYFYWYRQILGQKVEFLVSFYNNEISEKSEIFDDQFSVERPDGSNFTLKIRSTKLEDSAMYFCASRGAVNTEAFFGQGTRLTVV.

The J gene is TRBJ1-2, the V gene TRBV3-1 (or the pseudogene TRBV3-2); 11 bases are a match to TRBD1. Germline V lookup: CDR1 LGHDT, CDR2 YNNKEL (reference sequence). The CDR3 is made up of 15 amino acids. V lost 4 bases to trimming and J lost 4 bases; unmatched junction nucleotides: 5. This CDR3 is CASSPTGTGGYGYTF. The CDR3 DNA follows: TGTGCCAGCAGCCCAACCGGGACAGGGGGCTATGGCTACACCTTC.

The chain uses TRBV10-3 and TRBJ2-5, with TRBD2 matching 10 bases. Germline V gives CDR1 ENHRY, CDR2 SYGVKD. V gave up 3 bases and J gave up 0 bases; unmatched junction bases: 4. The CDR3 covers 16 residues. CDR3 DNA sequence: TGTGCCATCAGTGATCGAGCGGGGGGGCACCAAGAGACCCAGTACTTC. Protein product: CAISDRAGGHQETQYF.

This chain joins TRBV5-6 and TRBJ1-4; D gene ambiguous. Germline CDR1 reads SGHDT; CDR2 reads YYEEEE. The V and J ends lost 4 bases and 7 bases respectively, with 20 bases between them. The length of the CDR3 is 16 residues. In DNA form, the CDR3 reads TGTGCCAGCAGCCGAACCGGACGGAGGGAACTTGAAAAACTGTTTTTT. Protein: CASSRTGRRELEKLFF.

This chain connects TRBV3-1 (or the pseudogene TRBV3-2) to TRBJ1-1, with 8 nucleotides matching TRBD1. The V and J ends lost 0 bases and 5 bases, in that order; junction bases with no gene match: 5. This CDR3 is 15 amino acids long. Germline assignment: CDR1 LGHDT and CDR2 YNNKEL (reference sequence). The CDR3 region has the DNA TGTGCCAGCAGCCAAGAGACAGGGGAATGGACTGAAGCTTTCTTT. Amino acid sequence: CASSQETGEWTEAFF.

The V call is TRBV27, the J call TRBJ1-4; tentative D call: TRBD1 (6 bases). The germline CDR1 and CDR2 sequences are MNHEY and SMNVEV (reference sequence). The length of the CDR3 is 15 residues. Trimming cost V 5 bases and J 4 bases, with 14 bases left between them. Written as DNA, the CDR3 is TGTGCCAGCAGTCCCAGGGGAATCAGTAATGAAAAACTGTTTTTT. Protein sequence: CASSPRGISNEKLFF.

The gene calls are TRBV7-6 and TRBJ2-3; D is perhaps TRBD1 (6 bases). Germline values: CDR1 SGHVS, CDR2 FNYEAQ. The CDR3 has 15 residues. Trimming pared 0 bases from V and 2 bases from J, leaving 9 bases between. The CDR3 spells CASSLAGAHTDTQYF. CDR3 DNA: TGTGCCAGCAGCTTAGCGGGGGCCCACACAGATACGCAGTATTTT.

The V gene is TRBV2, the J gene TRBJ2-1; TRBD1 might be the D (5 bases). V was pared by 5 bases and J by 4 bases, with 9 bases between. This CDR3 region has 13 residues. Germline lookup yields CDR1 SNHLY and CDR2 FYNNEI. The CDR3 reads CASSRQLYNEQFF. In nucleotides, the CDR3 is TGTGCCAGCAGTCGACAGTTATACAATGAGCAGTTCTTC.

This clone was counted a few times. The chain joins TRBV7-9 to TRBJ1-2; a possible D gene is TRBD1 (5 bases). V was trimmed by 1 base and J by 2 bases, leaving 8 bases between them. Germline-derived CDR1 and CDR2 are SEHNR and FQNEAQ (reference sequence). The CDR3 spans 14 residues. Here the CDR3 reads CASSLGRQNYGYTF. The CDR3, as DNA: TGTGCCAGCAGCTTAGGCCGACAGAACTATGGCTACACCTTC.

The chain combines TRBV7-8 with TRBJ2-5; TRBD1 might be the D (6 bases). There are 16 residues in the CDR3. V lost 1 base, J lost 2 bases, and 14 bases lay in between. CDR1 is SGHVS, CDR2 FQNEAQ, per germline. The CDR3, as DNA: TGTGCCAGCAGCTTAGAGGGGGTGGGACGACAAGAGACCCAGTACTTC. Translation: CASSLEGVGRQETQYF.

The chain carries TRBV7-2 and TRBJ1-2; 10 nucleotides agree with TRBD1. With V trimmed by 1 base and J by 0 bases, 5 bases remained unmatched. The CDR3 loop spans 17 amino acids. CDR1 is SGHTA and CDR2 is FQGNSA in the germline V gene. The CDR3 nucleotides are TGTGCCAGCAGCTTAGTTGGGACAGGGGAGGCTAACTATGGCTACACCTTC. It is translated as CASSLVGTGEANYGYTF.

This sequence joins TRBV5-1 and TRBJ2-2; 10 positions match TRBD2. Trimming at V came to 4 bases and at J to 4 bases, leaving 7 bases not matched to a gene. The CDR3 totals 16 residues. Germline CDR1 and CDR2: SGHRS and YFSETQ. The CDR3 here is CASSRGLADFTGELFF. For the CDR3, the DNA is TGCGCCAGCAGCCGAGGACTAGCGGATTTCACCGGGGAGCTGTTTTTT.

This chain uses TRBV19 with TRBJ2-2; D remains unclear. There are 11 residues in the CDR3. The germline V gene has CDR1 LNHDA and CDR2 SQIVND (reference sequence). Trimming left V 8 bases short and J 3 bases short, with 4 bases between. The CDR3: CASSYTGELFF. The CDR3 DNA reads as TGTGCCAGTTCGTACACCGGGGAGCTGTTTTTT. Full variable domain (missing parts from reference TRBV19 and TRBJ2-2): DGGITQSPKYLFRKEGQNVTLSCEQNLNHDAMYWYRQDPGQGLRLIYYSQIVNDFQKGDIAEGYSVSREKKESFPLTVTSAQKNPTAFYLCASSYTGELFFGEGSRLTVL.

The table lists this clone with a count of one. The chain couples TRBV10-3 to TRBJ1-2, with a tentative D call TRBD1 (6 bases). The length of the CDR3 is 14 residues. The germline V gene encodes CDR1 ENHRY and CDR2 SYGVKD. The V gene lost 1 base and the J gene lost 7 bases, with 13 bases spanning the gap. The DNA for the CDR3 is TGTGCCATCAGTGAGTATACAGGGTCGGCTGGCTACACCTTC. It specifies CAISEYTGSAGYTF.